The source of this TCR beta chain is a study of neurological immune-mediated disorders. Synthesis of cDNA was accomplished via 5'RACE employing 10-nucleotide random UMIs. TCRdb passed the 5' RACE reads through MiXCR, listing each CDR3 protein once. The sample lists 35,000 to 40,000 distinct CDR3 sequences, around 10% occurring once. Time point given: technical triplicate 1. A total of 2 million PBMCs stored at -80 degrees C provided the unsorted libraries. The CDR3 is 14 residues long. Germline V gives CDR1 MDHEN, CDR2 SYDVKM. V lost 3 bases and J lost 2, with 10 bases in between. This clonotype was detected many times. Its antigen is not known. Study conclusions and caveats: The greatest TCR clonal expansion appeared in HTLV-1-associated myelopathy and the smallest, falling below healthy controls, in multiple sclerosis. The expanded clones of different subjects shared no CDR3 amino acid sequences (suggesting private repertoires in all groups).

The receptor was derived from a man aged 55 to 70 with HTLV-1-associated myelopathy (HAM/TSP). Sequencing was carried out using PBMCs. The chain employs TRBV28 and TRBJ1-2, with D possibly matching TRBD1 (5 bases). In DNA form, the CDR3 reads TGTGCCAGCAGTTTGGGTTCAGGGAACTATGGCTACACCTTC. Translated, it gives CASSLGSGNYGYTF.